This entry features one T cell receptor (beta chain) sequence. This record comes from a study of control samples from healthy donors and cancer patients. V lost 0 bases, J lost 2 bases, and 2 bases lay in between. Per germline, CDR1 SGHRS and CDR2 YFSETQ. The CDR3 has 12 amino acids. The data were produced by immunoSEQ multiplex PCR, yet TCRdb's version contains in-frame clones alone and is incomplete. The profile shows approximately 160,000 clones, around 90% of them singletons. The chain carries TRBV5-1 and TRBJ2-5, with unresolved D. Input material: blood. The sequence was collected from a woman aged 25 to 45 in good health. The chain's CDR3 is CASSLVQETQYF. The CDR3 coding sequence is TGCGCCAGCAGCTTGGTACAAGAGACCCAGTACTTC. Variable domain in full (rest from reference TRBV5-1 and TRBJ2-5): KAGVTQTPRYLIKTRGQQVTLSCSPISGHRSVSWYQQTPGQGLQFLFEYFSETQRNKGNFPGRFSGRQFSNSRSEMNVSTLELGDSALYLCASSLVQETQYFGPGTRLLVL.